The 21 T cell receptor beta chains in this list originate from one sample, sequenced in a study of blood T cells in healthy people across ages. Combining a sample-barcoded 5' primer with a J-beta primer mix, a second PCR ran for roughly 7 to 12 cycles. TCRdb processed the 5' RACE reads anew with MiXCR; each CDR3 protein has one entry. The sample lists about 1.8 million distinct CDR3 sequences, about 50% occurring once. Source material: blood. The source is a woman aged 40 to 50 in good health.

Here the CDR3 DNA reads TGTGCCAGCAGTGTCTGGGGGACCGGGGTGGTATCTGAGCAGTTCTTC. This codes for CASSVWGTGVVSEQFF. J is TRBJ2-1 and V is TRBV28; TRBD1 or TRBD2 may be the D gene (5 bases each). V dropped 5 bases and J dropped 9 bases, with 23 bases sitting between them. Germline V gives CDR1 MDHEN, CDR2 SYDVKM. CDR3 length equals 16 residues.

The chain links TRBV5-1 to TRBJ2-5, with TRBD2 as a possible D gene (7 bases). Germline V gene sequence: CDR1 SGHRS, CDR2 YFSETQ. This CDR3 has 14 residues. Trimming cost V 4 bases and J 1 base, with 11 bases left between them. CDR3 in DNA: TGCGCCAGCAGCGGGGGGGCGACCCAAGAGACCCAGTACTTC. It specifies CASSGGATQETQYF.

The chain has TRBV6-5 and TRBJ1-2, with D possibly being TRBD1 (6 bases). V shed 6 bases and J shed 5 bases, with 13 bases lying between them. This CDR3 region has 13 residues. CDR1 and CDR2 (germline): MNHEY, SVGAGI. CDR3 nucleotide sequence: TGTGCCAGCAGACCTACAGGGAAATATGGCTACACCTTC. Translated, it gives CASRPTGKYGYTF.

This clonotype was seen a few times. The rearrangement links TRBV6-1 to TRBJ2-1; 9 bases are a match to TRBD1. V shed 4 bases, J shed 4 bases, and the junction held 5 bases outside the gene matches. This CDR3 contains 15 residues. The germline gives CDR1 MNHNS, CDR2 SASEGT. The CDR3 coding sequence is TGTGCCAGCAGTGCCGACAGGGGGGAGTACAATGAGCAGTTCTTC. It yields the protein CASSADRGEYNEQFF.

The CDR3 spells CASSLGTVTETQYF. CDR3 sequence (DNA): TGCGCCAGCAGCTTAGGGACAGTCACAGAGACCCAGTACTTC. The V and J genes are TRBV5-1 and TRBJ2-5; 7 positions agree with TRBD1. CDR3 length equals 14 residues. Germline CDR1 and CDR2: SGHRS and YFSETQ. Trimming took 2 bases from V and 4 from J; bases not matched to a gene: 5.

V gene TRBV6-2 or TRBV6-3 combines with J gene TRBJ2-6, with 11 bases that match TRBD2. The length of the CDR3 is 19 residues. Trimming took 4 bases from V and 2 from J; bases not matched to a gene: 10. From germline, CDR1 is MNHEY and CDR2 SVGEGT. As DNA, the CDR3 is TGTGCCAGCAGTTCGTCTTTACTAGCGGGGGTTACTGGGGCCAACGTCCTGACTTTC. Amino acids: CASSSSLLAGVTGANVLTF.

This CDR3 is CASSPLPAFKNIQYF. CDR3 DNA: TGTGCCAGCAGTCCCCTCCCAGCGTTCAAAAACATTCAGTACTTC. V and J are TRBV12-3 or TRBV12-4 and TRBJ2-4; D ambiguous. V shed 5 bases and J shed 3 bases, with 14 bases lying between them. This CDR3 has 15 residues.

This chain joins TRBV28 and TRBJ2-5; no clear D. Per the germline V gene, CDR1 is MDHEN and CDR2 is SYDVKM. The V end was cut by 1 base, the J end by 5 bases, with 14 bases between. This CDR3 is 15 amino acids long. The CDR3, as DNA: TGTGCCAGCAGTTTATCGGTTGTAGTCATGGAGACCCAGTACTTC. This codes for CASSLSVVVMETQYF.

The V call is TRBV7-8, the J call TRBJ2-7, with TRBD1 as a possible D gene (6 bases). CDR3 length: 13 residues. The germline V and J ends were trimmed by 4 bases and 2 bases, with 9 bases remaining between them. Germline CDR1 SGHVS, CDR2 FQNEAQ. CDR3 residues: CASSCWTAYEQYF. Here the CDR3 DNA reads TGTGCCAGCAGCTGTTGGACAGCCTACGAGCAGTACTTC.

Ten or more counts support this clonotype. The genes are TRBV4-3 and TRBJ1-2; D not certain. CDR3 length equals 12 residues. V gave up 3 bases and J gave up 5 bases, with 7 bases separating them. Germline values: CDR1 LGHNA, CDR2 YSLEER. CDR3 in amino acids: CASSQRNYGYTF. In nucleotides, the CDR3 is TGCGCCAGCAGCCAGAGGAATTATGGCTACACCTTC.

This clonotype was picked up a small number of times. The chain is built from TRBV24-1 and TRBJ2-5; D gene unclear. Trimming left V 3 bases short and J 1 base short, with 5 bases between. Germline loops: CDR1 KGHDR, CDR2 SFDVKD. The CDR3 is made up of 13 amino acids. This chain's CDR3 is CATSDHPQETQYF. CDR3 nucleotides: TGTGCCACCAGTGATCACCCCCAAGAGACCCAGTACTTC.

The V call is TRBV20-1, the J call TRBJ2-7; D gene uncertain. The CDR3 runs 14 residues. Germline V lookup: CDR1 DFQATT, CDR2 SNEGSKA (reference sequence). V lost 6 bases and J lost 7, with 22 bases in between. This CDR3 reads CSAFPPYFYNEQYF. The CDR3 nucleotides are TGCAGTGCATTCCCCCCATACTTCTACAATGAGCAGTACTTC.

This chain links TRBV20-1 with TRBJ2-7; D unclear. Trimming removed 3 bases at V and 3 bases at J, with 12 bases between. The germline V gene encodes CDR1 DFQATT and CDR2 SNEGSKA (reference sequence). This CDR3 has 13 amino acids. CDR3 nucleotides: TGCAGTGCTAGCAATTTAGGGATCTACGAGCAGTACTTC. This sequence encodes CSASNLGIYEQYF.

This clonotype has only a few counts. The CDR3 sequence is CASSLVVTGAKNIQYF. CDR3 bases: TGTGCCAGCAGCTTAGTTGTGACAGGGGCCAAAAACATTCAGTACTTC. This sequence joins TRBV7-2 and TRBJ2-4, with TRBD1 matching 7 bases. From germline, CDR1 is SGHTA and CDR2 FQGNSA. The CDR3 is 16 residues long. V dropped 1 base and J dropped 1; count of bases not matched to a gene: 4.

The chain recombines TRBV4-2 with TRBJ2-3; 11 nucleotides match TRBD2. The trim removed 1 base at V and 2 bases at J, leaving 5 bases unmatched. The germline CDR1 and CDR2 sequences are LGHNA and YNFKEQ. This CDR3 comprises 17 residues. CDR3 in amino acids: CASSQAPSGGYTDTQYF. As DNA, the CDR3 is TGTGCCAGCAGCCAAGCCCCTAGCGGGGGGTACACAGATACGCAGTATTTT.

This rearrangement joins TRBV25-1 to TRBJ1-6; TRBD1 aligns across 10 bases. J lost 9 bases, V lost 8 bases, and 4 bases had no gene match. The CDR3 covers 13 residues. Germline V CDR1 and CDR2: MGHDK, SYGVNS. This CDR3 reads CASGGTGASPLHF. The CDR3 DNA is TGTGCCAGCGGGGGGACAGGGGCTTCACCCCTCCACTTT.

CDR3 loop: CASGLVHGGRGRTEAFF. Written as DNA, the CDR3 is TGTGCTAGTGGTTTGGTACATGGAGGCAGGGGGCGGACTGAAGCTTTCTTT. The rearrangement links TRBV12-5 to TRBJ1-1; 8 bases map to TRBD1. The germline V gene has CDR1 LGHNT and CDR2 FRNRAP. The CDR3 is 17 residues long. V lost 0 bases, J lost 5 bases, and 11 bases stayed unmatched.

This sequence joins TRBV29-1 and TRBJ2-3; D is ambiguous. The germline V gene has CDR1 SQVTM and CDR2 ANQGSEA. Trimming removed 1 base from V and 2 bases from J, with 4 bases in between. The CDR3 extends over 12 amino acids. In DNA, the CDR3 is TGCAGCGTTGAAGTTGCCACAGATACGCAGTATTTT. Its translation: CSVEVATDTQYF.

V gene TRBV7-2 combines with J gene TRBJ2-3; D possibly uses TRBD1 or TRBD2 (5 bases each). From germline, CDR1 is SGHTA and CDR2 FQGNSA. This CDR3 spans 14 amino acids. With 5 bases removed from V and 4 bases from J, the gap between germline ends came to 13 bases. The DNA of the CDR3 is TGTGCCAGCAGCCGGGACGCCAGGGCAGATACGCAGTATTTT. It is translated as CASSRDARADTQYF.

The chain recombines TRBV3-1 with TRBJ1-4; TRBD1 matches 9 bases. The CDR3 is 13 amino acids. The V segment lost 0 bases and the J segment 11 bases; nucleotides outside the gene matches: 1. The germline V gene encodes CDR1 LGHDT and CDR2 YNNKEL (reference sequence). The CDR3 nucleotides read TGTGCCAGCAGCCAAGAGGGACAGGGCAAACTGTTTTTT. This encodes CASSQEGQGKLFF.

V usage is TRBV6-5 and J usage is TRBJ2-7; the D call may be TRBD1 or TRBD2 (5 bases each). This CDR3 is built from 15 residues. Trimming removed 4 bases at V and 4 bases at J, with 17 bases between. In germline, CDR1 is MNHEY, CDR2 SVGAGI. In nucleotides, the CDR3 is TGTGCCAGCAGTTCCTTCGGGGCCGACGGGTACGAGCAGTACTTC. Its protein is CASSSFGADGYEQYF.